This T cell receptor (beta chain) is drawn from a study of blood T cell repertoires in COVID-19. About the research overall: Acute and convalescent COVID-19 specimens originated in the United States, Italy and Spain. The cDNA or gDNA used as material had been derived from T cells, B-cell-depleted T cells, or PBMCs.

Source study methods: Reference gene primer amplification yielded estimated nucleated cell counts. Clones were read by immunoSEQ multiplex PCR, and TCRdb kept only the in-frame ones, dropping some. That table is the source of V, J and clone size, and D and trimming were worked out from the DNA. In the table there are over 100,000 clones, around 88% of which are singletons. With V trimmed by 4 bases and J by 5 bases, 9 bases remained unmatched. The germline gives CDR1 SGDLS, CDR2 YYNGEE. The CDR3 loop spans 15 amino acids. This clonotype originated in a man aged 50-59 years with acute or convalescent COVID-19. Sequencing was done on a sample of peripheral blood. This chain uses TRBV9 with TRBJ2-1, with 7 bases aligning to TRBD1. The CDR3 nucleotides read TGTGCCAGCAGCCCGCAAGCCGGGACAGACAATGAGCAGTTCTTC. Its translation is CASSPQAGTDNEQFF.